The T cell receptor beta chain described here comes from a study of blood T cell repertoires in COVID-19. In the study overall: Italy, Spain and the United States were the sources of the convalescent and acute COVID-19 samples.

From germline, CDR1 is MDHEN and CDR2 SYDVKM. With 5 bases clipped from V and 4 bases from J, the junction kept 8 bases outside the gene matches. The CDR3 length is 15 residues. The table came from immunoSEQ multiplex PCR; TCRdb's copy has only in-frame clones and leaves some out. The sample comprises roughly 200,000 clones, around 79% of which are singletons, and approximately 15% rests with the top ten. Specimen: peripheral blood. The clonotype comes from a man in his forties or fifties who had recovered from COVID-19. The chain employs TRBV28 and TRBJ1-2; 9 bases map to TRBD1. CDR3 protein: CASSETGGSGYGYTF. CDR3 sequence (DNA): TGTGCCAGCAGTGAAACAGGGGGCTCGGGCTATGGCTACACCTTC.